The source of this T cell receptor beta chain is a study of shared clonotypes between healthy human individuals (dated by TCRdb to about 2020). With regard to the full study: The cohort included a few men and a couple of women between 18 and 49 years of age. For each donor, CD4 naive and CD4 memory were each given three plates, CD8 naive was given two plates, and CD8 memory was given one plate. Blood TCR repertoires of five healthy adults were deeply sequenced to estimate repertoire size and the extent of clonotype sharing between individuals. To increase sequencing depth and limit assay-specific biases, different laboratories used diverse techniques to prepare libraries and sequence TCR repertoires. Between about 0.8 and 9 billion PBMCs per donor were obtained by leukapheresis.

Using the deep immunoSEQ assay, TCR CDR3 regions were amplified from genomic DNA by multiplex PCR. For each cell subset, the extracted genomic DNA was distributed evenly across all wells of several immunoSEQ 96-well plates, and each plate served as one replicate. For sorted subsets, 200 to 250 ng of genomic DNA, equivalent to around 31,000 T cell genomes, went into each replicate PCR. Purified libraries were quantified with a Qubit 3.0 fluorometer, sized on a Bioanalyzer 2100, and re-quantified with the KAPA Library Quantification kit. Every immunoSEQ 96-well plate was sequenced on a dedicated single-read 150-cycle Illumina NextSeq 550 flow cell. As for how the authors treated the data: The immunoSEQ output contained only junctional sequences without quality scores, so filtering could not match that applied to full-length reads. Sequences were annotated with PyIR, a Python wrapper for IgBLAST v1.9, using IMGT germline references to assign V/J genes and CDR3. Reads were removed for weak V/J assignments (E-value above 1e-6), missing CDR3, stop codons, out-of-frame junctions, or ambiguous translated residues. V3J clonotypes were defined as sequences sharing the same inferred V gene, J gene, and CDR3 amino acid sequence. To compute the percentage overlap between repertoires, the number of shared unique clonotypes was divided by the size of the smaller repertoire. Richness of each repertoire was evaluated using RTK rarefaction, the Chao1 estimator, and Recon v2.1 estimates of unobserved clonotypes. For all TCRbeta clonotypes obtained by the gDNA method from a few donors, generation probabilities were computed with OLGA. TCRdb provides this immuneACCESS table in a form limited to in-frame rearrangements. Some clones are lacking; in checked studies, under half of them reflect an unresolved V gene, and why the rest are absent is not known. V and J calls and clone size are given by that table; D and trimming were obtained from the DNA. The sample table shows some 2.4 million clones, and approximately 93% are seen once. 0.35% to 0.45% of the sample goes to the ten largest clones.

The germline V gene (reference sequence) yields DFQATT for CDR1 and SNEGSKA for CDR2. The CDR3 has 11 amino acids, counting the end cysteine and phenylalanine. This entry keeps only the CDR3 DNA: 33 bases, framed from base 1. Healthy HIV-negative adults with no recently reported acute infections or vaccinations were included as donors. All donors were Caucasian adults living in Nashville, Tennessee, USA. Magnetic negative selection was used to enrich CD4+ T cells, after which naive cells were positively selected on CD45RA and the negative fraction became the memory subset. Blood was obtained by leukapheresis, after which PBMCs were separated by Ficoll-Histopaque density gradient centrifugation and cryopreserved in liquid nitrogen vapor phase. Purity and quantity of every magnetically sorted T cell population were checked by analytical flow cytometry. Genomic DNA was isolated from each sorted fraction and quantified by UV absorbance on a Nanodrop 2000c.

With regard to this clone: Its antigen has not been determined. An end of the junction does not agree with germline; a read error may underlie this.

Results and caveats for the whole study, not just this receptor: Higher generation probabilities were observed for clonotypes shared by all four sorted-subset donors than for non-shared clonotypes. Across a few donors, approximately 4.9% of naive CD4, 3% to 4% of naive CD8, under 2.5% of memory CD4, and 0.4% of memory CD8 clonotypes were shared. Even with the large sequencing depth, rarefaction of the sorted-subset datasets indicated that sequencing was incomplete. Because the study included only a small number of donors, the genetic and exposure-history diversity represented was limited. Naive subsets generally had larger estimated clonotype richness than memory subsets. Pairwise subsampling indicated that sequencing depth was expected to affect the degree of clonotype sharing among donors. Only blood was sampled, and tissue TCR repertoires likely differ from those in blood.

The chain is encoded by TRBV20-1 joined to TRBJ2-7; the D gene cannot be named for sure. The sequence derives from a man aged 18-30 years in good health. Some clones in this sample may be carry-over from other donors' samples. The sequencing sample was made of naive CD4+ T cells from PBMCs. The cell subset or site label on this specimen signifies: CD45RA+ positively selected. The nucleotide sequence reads TGCAGTGCTGCCCCGCTGGCCGCTACGCACTTC. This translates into CSAAPLAATHF.